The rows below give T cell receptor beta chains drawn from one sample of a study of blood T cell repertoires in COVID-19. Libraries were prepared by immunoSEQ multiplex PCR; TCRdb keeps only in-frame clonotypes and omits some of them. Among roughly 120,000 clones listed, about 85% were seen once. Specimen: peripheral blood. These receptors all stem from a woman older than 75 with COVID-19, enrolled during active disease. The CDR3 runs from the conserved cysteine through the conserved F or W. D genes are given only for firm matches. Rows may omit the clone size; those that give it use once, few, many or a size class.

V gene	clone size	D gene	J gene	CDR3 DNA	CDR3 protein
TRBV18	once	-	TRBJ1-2	TGTGCCAGCTCACAAGCGGCCGCGGCTAACTATGGCTACACCTTC	CASSQAAAANYGYTF
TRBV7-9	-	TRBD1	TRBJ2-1	TGTGCCAGCAGCCATCTCAGGGGGTCAGGGGGTGAGCAGTTCTTC	CASSHLRGSGGEQFF
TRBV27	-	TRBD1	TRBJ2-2	TGTGCCAGCAGTGGACAGGGAGGTACCGGGGAGCTGTTTTTT	CASSGQGGTGELFF
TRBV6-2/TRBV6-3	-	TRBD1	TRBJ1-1	TGTGCCAGCAGTTACGTTTCCGGGACAGGTAGGACTGAAGCTTTCTTT	CASSYVSGTGRTEAFF
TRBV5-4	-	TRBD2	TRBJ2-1	TGTGCCAGCAGCTTGGAACTAGCGGGAGGTAATGAGCAGTTCTTC	CASSLELAGGNEQFF
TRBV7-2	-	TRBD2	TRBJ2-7	TGTGCCAGCAGCGGAGGGACTAGCGAGTCCTACGAGCAGTACTTC	CASSGGTSESYEQYF
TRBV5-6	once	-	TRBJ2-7	TGTGCCAGCAGCTTGGCGGGGTTTGGCGAGCAGTACTTC	CASSLAGFGEQYF
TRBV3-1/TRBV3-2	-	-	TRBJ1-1	TGTGCCAGCAGCCCCGGGACAACCATGAACACTGAAGCTTTCTTT	CASSPGTTMNTEAFF
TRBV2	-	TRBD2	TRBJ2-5	TGTGCCAGCAGTGAGAGACTAGCGGGACAAGAGACCCAGTACTTC	CASSERLAGQETQYF
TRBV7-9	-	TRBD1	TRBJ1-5	TGTGCCAGCAGCTCGGGACAGGGCAGCAATCAGCCCCAGCATTTT	CASSSGQGSNQPQHF